This TCR beta chain was sequenced for a study of human T cells and chemical hapten exposure. The total RNA was obtained from whole blood that was not fractionated. The CDR3 is made up of 15 amino acids. After removal of 1 base from V and 1 base from J, the junction contained 4 bases not matched to a gene. In germline, CDR1 is DFQATT, CDR2 SNEGSKA (reference sequence). Whole-study results and caveats: Once DPC sensitization occurred, TCRs above 1 in 1000 frequency showed no change.

In the library, unique molecular identifiers were attached to individual cDNA molecules. Each CDR3 protein is one row after TCRdb ran MiXCR on the reads. The sample yields 95,000 to 150,000 distinct CDR3 sequences, over 7% seen once. Concerning this clonotype itself: What it binds is unknown.

The sequence was obtained from a human donor in good health. Some clones in this sample may be carry-over from other donors' samples. This chain joins TRBV20-1 and TRBJ1-5, with TRBD1 identical over 7 bases. What was sequenced was whole blood. The CDR3 is CSARVPGGSNQPQHF. In DNA, the CDR3 is TGCAGTGCTAGAGTTCCAGGGGGAAGCAATCAGCCCCAGCATTTT.